The 12 T cell receptor beta chains below come from one sample, sequenced in a study of T cells in Graves' hyperthyroidism and ophthalmopathy. Authors of the study amplified TCR beta CDR3 regions from RNA transcripts. First-round RT-PCR with HTBI primers amplified the TCR CDR3 region. One entry per CDR3 protein, called by TCRdb with MiXCR from the multiplex PCR reads. Altogether 550,000 to 800,000 distinct CDR3 sequences are present, roughly 17% being singletons, with the ten largest covering around 7.7%. What was sequenced was blood. The receptors derive from a man between 18 and 29 years old with Graves' hyperthyroidism.

This clonotype was counted a few times. This chain links TRBV6-1 with TRBJ2-7, with D possibly TRBD1 on 5 matching bases. This CDR3 is built from 15 residues. With 0 bases removed from V and 2 bases from J, the gap between germline ends came to 11 bases. Germline loops: CDR1 MNHNS, CDR2 SASEGT. CDR3 DNA: TGTGCCAGCAGTGAAGCCGTAACAGGTACCTACGAGCAGTACTTC. As protein: CASSEAVTGTYEQYF.

The CDR3 region is CASSLEHSLNTGELFF. CDR3 nucleotide sequence: TGCGCCAGCAGCTTGGAGCACAGCCTGAACACCGGGGAGCTGTTTTTT. V gene TRBV5-1 combines with J gene TRBJ2-2; D gene unclear. The V end lost 0 bases, the J end lost 1 base, and 10 bases lay between the germline ends. The CDR3 is 16 amino acids. Germline V CDR1 and CDR2: SGHRS, YFSETQ.

This clonotype has at least ten counts. The chain recombines TRBV7-2 with TRBJ2-4; a weak D match, TRBD2 (5 bases). The V end lost 3 bases, the J end lost 2 bases, and 8 bases lay between the germline ends. CDR1 is SGHTA and CDR2 is FQGNSA in the germline V gene. The CDR3 consists of 14 residues. Written as DNA, the CDR3 is TGTGCCAGCAGCTTTCCCGGGACCAAAAACATTCAGTACTTC. Protein product: CASSFPGTKNIQYF. Full variable domain (missing parts from reference TRBV7-2 and TRBJ2-4): GAGVSQSPSNKVTEKGKDVELRCDPISGHTALYWYRQSLGQGLEFLIYFQGNSAPDKSGLPSDRFSAERTGGSVSTLTIQRTQQEDSAVYLCASSFPGTKNIQYFGAGTRLSVL.

The chain employs TRBV5-6 and TRBJ2-2, with TRBD1 matching over 8 bases. Per germline, CDR1 SGHDT and CDR2 YYEEEE. CDR3 length equals 16 residues. The V segment lost 2 bases and the J segment 4 bases; nucleotides outside the gene matches: 7. The CDR3 spells CASSFRGPGGTGELFF. CDR3 bases: TGTGCCAGCAGCTTCAGGGGGCCAGGTGGCACCGGGGAGCTGTTTTTT.

The rearrangement uses TRBV4-3 and TRBJ2-1; D is ambiguous. Germline V gene lookup returns CDR1 LGHNA and CDR2 YSLEER. There are 13 residues in the CDR3. Trimming stripped 0 bases from V and 4 bases from J, with 4 bases between. CDR3 sequence (DNA): TGCGCCAGCAGCCAAGAACAGTACAATGAGCAGTTCTTC. Amino acids: CASSQEQYNEQFF.

This clonotype came up many times. The chain recombines TRBV7-8 with TRBJ2-3, with 13 bases matching TRBD2. The junction had 6 bases not matched to a gene; V was cut back by 5 bases and J by 4 bases. CDR3 length: 16 amino acids. The germline CDR1 and CDR2 sequences are SGHVS and FQNEAQ. CDR3 region: CASSPWTSGSADTQYF. The CDR3 DNA sequence: TGTGCCAGCAGCCCCTGGACTAGCGGGAGTGCAGATACGCAGTATTTT.

This clonotype was observed a handful of times. The rearrangement links TRBV5-1 to TRBJ1-4; D ambiguous. V was pared by 6 bases and J by 3 bases, with 18 bases between. This CDR3 comprises 16 residues. Germline V gives CDR1 SGHRS, CDR2 YFSETQ. CDR3 amino acids: CASTLFPVASNEKLFF. The CDR3 DNA is TGCGCCAGCACTTTGTTCCCGGTCGCGTCTAATGAAAAACTGTTTTTT.

This chain links TRBV7-6 with TRBJ2-2; weak D call: TRBD1 (7 bases). The CDR3 consists of 19 residues. Germline loops: CDR1 SGHVS, CDR2 FNYEAQ. With 1 base removed from V and 4 bases from J, the gap between germline ends came to 22 bases. CDR3 coding DNA: TGTGCCAGCAGCTTAGGCCCCCGCGCGGCAGGGGGAGGCACCGGGGAGCTGTTTTTT. Translated, it gives CASSLGPRAAGGGTGELFF. The full variable domain, rest sourced from reference TRBV7-6 and TRBJ2-2, is GAGVSQSPRYKVTKRGQDVALRCDPISGHVSLYWYRQALGQGPEFLTYFNYEAQQDKSGLPNDRFSAERPEGSISTLTIQRTEQRDSAMYRCASSLGPRAAGGGTGELFFGEGSRLTVL.

V gene TRBV19 combines with J gene TRBJ2-2; tentative D call: TRBD2 (6 bases). CDR1 LNHDA and CDR2 SQIVND come from the germline V gene (reference sequence). Between the trimmed V and J ends, which lost 3 bases and 8 bases, there was a span of 13 bases. This CDR3 has 14 residues. CDR3 amino acids: CASSMEGAIGELFF. As DNA, the CDR3 is TGTGCCAGTAGTATGGAGGGTGCGATTGGGGAGCTGTTTTTT.

In this sample, this clonotype turned up many times. This sequence joins TRBV28 and TRBJ2-7; the D is unclear. Trimming shortened V by 6 bases and J by 4 bases, and 16 bases separated the two germline ends. CDR1 and CDR2 (germline): MDHEN, SYDVKM. The CDR3 runs 14 residues. Here the CDR3 reads CASSAPVELYEQYF. The CDR3 region has the DNA TGTGCCAGCAGCGCCCCGGTCGAGCTATACGAGCAGTACTTC.

This clonotype appeared a few times. The chain couples TRBV2 to TRBJ2-1; 10 nucleotides line up with TRBD2. CDR1 and CDR2 (germline): SNHLY, FYNNEI. Trimming took 4 bases from V and 11 from J; bases not matched to a gene: 5. The CDR3 is 13 amino acids. DNA for the CDR3: TGTGCCAGCAGTGGTTTACTAGCGGGGAAGCAGTTCTTC. It yields the protein CASSGLLAGKQFF.

Turning to this clonotype: One base away lies a much larger clone, so this may be a sequencing read error. The V and J genes are TRBV28 and TRBJ1-6; D remains unclear. CDR3 size: 14 residues. Germline V gene lookup returns CDR1 MDHEN and CDR2 SYDVKM. The CDR3 here is CASSLHSYNSPLRF. The DNA of the CDR3 is TGTGCCAGCAGTTTACACAGCTATAATTCACCCCTCCGCTTT.